This T cell receptor beta chain comes out of a study of identical twins. Broader study findings: Cord blood beta clonotypes present at high abundance carried fewer insertions; no such pattern appeared in memory repertoires. Models underpredicted monozygotic twin sharing of out-of-frame TCR alpha.

The CDR3 spans 17 residues. With V trimmed by 2 bases and J by 8 bases, 15 bases remained unmatched. CDR1 and CDR2 from the germline V gene are DFQATT and SNEGSKA (reference sequence). This clonotype was seen repeatedly, ten times or more. What it recognizes is unknown. One entry per CDR3 protein results from TCRdb running MiXCR on the 5' RACE reads. Among under 350,000 distinct CDR3 sequences, 9.5% were seen once, and the ten largest hold about 7.1%. This same sample was also taken into another study, of yellow fever vaccine responses in identical twins.

The chain combines TRBV20-1 with TRBJ2-1; TRBD2 matches 10 bases. Sequencing was done on a sample of CD8+ T cells sorted from blood. This receptor was identified in a young woman in good health. Written as DNA, the CDR3 is TGCAGTGCTAGATGGGCGCCAACTAGCGGGGTTTCCTATGAGCAGTTCTTC. Protein: CSARWAPTSGVSYEQFF.